Listed below are T cell receptor beta chains from one sample, sequenced in a study of T-cell memory formation after mild COVID-19. TCRdb used MiXCR to reprocess the 5' RACE reads, holding one entry per CDR3 protein. The sample records 220,000 or so distinct CDR3 sequences, 7.5% to 10% being singletons. The sample taken for sequencing was PBMCs or a T cell subset sorted from them (not recorded which). These receptors were obtained from a man between 18 and 29 years old who had mild COVID-19 (a few samples of this study predate the infection). Cell type and time point are not known. The CDR3 runs from the conserved cysteine through the conserved F or W. Fields, in order: V gene, clone size, D gene, J gene, CDR3 DNA, CDR3 protein. The D gene is left open where the match is weak. Rows may omit the clone size; those that give it use once, few, many or a size class.

TRBV6-1	few	-	TRBJ2-1	TGTGCCAGCAGTGGGGACGGCGTGGTCAATGAGCAGTTCTTC	CASSGDGVVNEQFF
TRBV6-1	few	-	TRBJ1-1	TGTGCCAGCAGTGGGGGCCCAGGCTGGAACACTGAAGCTTTCTTT	CASSGGPGWNTEAFF
TRBV7-2	-	TRBD1	TRBJ1-6	TGTGCCAGCAGCTTAGTGAGGACAGGGTACTATAATTCACCCCTCCACTTT	CASSLVRTGYYNSPLHF
TRBV27	many	TRBD2	TRBJ2-1	TGTGCCAGCAGACGACGACCTAGCGGGGGATCGTTTGAGCAGTTCTTC	CASRRRPSGGSFEQFF
TRBV27	many	-	TRBJ2-1	TGTGCCAGCAGTTTATCGATTCAGTCCGGTAGGAATGAGCAGTTCTTC	CASSLSIQSGRNEQFF
TRBV7-9	few	TRBD1	TRBJ2-1	TGTGCCAGCAGCTTAGCGCGACAGGGGAGCTACAATGAGCAGTTCTTC	CASSLARQGSYNEQFF
TRBV13	-	-	TRBJ2-7	TGTGCCAGCAGCTTAGCAGTCGGCTACGAGCAGTACTTC	CASSLAVGYEQYF
TRBV20-1	-	-	TRBJ2-3	TGCAGTGCAATACAACCGAGTACAGATACGCAGTATTTT	CSAIQPSTDTQYF
TRBV11-2	-	-	TRBJ2-3	TGTGCCAGCGGTGGGGGAACTAGCACAGATACGCAGTATTTT	CASGGGTSTDTQYF
TRBV15	-	-	TRBJ2-5	TGTGCCACCAGCAGAGATATTACGGTAGGAGAGACCCAGTACTTC	CATSRDITVGETQYF
TRBV2	few	TRBD1	TRBJ2-5	TGTGCCAGCAGCAACCGACAGGGATGGGAGACCCAGTACTTC	CASSNRQGWETQYF
TRBV4-1	few	-	TRBJ2-7	TGCGCCAGCAGCCAAGATTTTTTACGCAGGGACTCCTACGAGCAGTACTTC	CASSQDFLRRDSYEQYF
TRBV6-5	-	TRBD1	TRBJ2-3	TGTGCCAGCAGGCCACAGGGGCTCACAGATACGCAGTATTTT	CASRPQGLTDTQYF
TRBV3-1	few	-	TRBJ2-3	TGTGCCAGCCAACTACCAGGCACAGATACGCAGTATTTT	CASQLPGTDTQYF
TRBV12-3/TRBV12-4	many	-	TRBJ1-2	TGTGCCAGCAGTCCACCCAGGGATCGGATTAGCTACACCTTC	CASSPPRDRISYTF
TRBV5-1	-	TRBD1	TRBJ1-6	TGCGCCAGCAGTCAAAAGGGACAGGGGGGATCACCCCTCCACTTT	CASSQKGQGGSPLHF
TRBV9	many	-	TRBJ2-1	TGTGCCAGCAGCGTAGATCCGGTTTACAATGAGCAGTTCTTC	CASSVDPVYNEQFF
TRBV29-1	-	-	TRBJ1-2	TGCAGCGCGAGGGACACTAACTATGGCTACACCTTC	CSARDTNYGYTF
TRBV12-3/TRBV12-4	-	-	TRBJ2-1	TGTGCCAGCAGTTTAAGAGGAGGGGGGACGTACAATGAGCAGTTCTTC	CASSLRGGGTYNEQFF
TRBV20-1	few	-	TRBJ2-3	TGCAGTGCCCTTAACCTCGATACGCAGTATTTT	CSALNLDTQYF
TRBV12-3/TRBV12-4	-	-	TRBJ1-6	TGTGCCAGCAGTCCGAGACCGGCTCATAGCTCCTATAATTCACCCCTCCACTTT	CASSPRPAHSSYNSPLHF
TRBV20-1	many	TRBD1	TRBJ1-1	TGCAGTGCTAGCCAGGGACAGCCGACTGAAGCTTTCTTT	CSASQGQPTEAFF
TRBV6-5	many	TRBD1	TRBJ2-3	TGTGCCAGCAGCCCGGGGACAGCTACGCAGTATTTT	CASSPGTATQYF
TRBV4-1	few	-	TRBJ2-5	TGCGCCAGCAGCCAGACGCTAGTGGCGGAGACCCAGTACTTC	CASSQTLVAETQYF
TRBV14	many	-	TRBJ1-2	TGTGCCAGCGGGCGGAACTATGGCTACACCTTC	CASGRNYGYTF
TRBV12-3/TRBV12-4	few	-	TRBJ2-7	TGTGCCAGCAAAAACGGACGGCACTACGAGCAGTACTTC	CASKNGRHYEQYF
TRBV7-3	-	-	TRBJ1-1	TGTGCCAGCAGCTTAATGGGTTTAAGGGCTCCTTCGAATGAAGCTTTCTTT	CASSLMGLRAPSNEAFF
TRBV19	-	-	TRBJ1-5	TGTGCCAGTGGGACATCGGGTGGCAATCAGCCCCAGCATTTT	CASGTSGGNQPQHF
TRBV5-1	many	TRBD1	TRBJ2-7	TGCGCCAGCAGCTTGGGACCTGGACAGGGCTACGAGCAGTACTTC	CASSLGPGQGYEQYF
TRBV6-2/TRBV6-3	-	-	TRBJ2-7	TGTGCCAGCCGTAAACGGGACACCTACGAGCAGTACTTC	CASRKRDTYEQYF
TRBV5-6	-	-	TRBJ2-7	TGTGCCAGCAGCTTGGGGACGTACGGGGGCGAGCAGTACTTC	CASSLGTYGGEQYF
TRBV7-9	few	-	TRBJ1-2	TGTGCCAGCAGCTTAGAGGTCAGCTATGGCTACACCTTC	CASSLEVSYGYTF
TRBV6-5	-	-	TRBJ2-2	TGTGCCAGCAGGCTCACTGGCGCGAACACCGGGGAGCTGTTTTTT	CASRLTGANTGELFF
TRBV6-6	few	TRBD2	TRBJ2-5	TGTGCCAGCAGTTCCGCGGGGGGCCGGGAGACCCAGTACTTC	CASSSAGGRETQYF
TRBV28	many	TRBD1	TRBJ1-2	TGTGCCAGCTCTACAGGGGACTATGGCTACACCTTC	CASSTGDYGYTF
TRBV20-1	few	-	TRBJ1-1	TGCAGTGCTGCCCCGACGAAGAACACTGAAGCTTTCTTT	CSAAPTKNTEAFF